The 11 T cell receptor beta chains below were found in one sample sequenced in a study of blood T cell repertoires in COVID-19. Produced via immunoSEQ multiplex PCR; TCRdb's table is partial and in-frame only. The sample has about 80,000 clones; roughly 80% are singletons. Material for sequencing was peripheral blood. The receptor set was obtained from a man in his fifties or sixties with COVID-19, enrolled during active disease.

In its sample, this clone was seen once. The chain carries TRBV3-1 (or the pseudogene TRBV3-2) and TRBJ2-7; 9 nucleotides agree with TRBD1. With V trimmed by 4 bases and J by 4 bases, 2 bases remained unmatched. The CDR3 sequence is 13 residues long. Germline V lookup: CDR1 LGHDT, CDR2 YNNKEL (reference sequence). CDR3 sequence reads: CASSRQGVYEQYF. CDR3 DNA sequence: TGTGCCAGCAGCCGACAGGGGGTTTACGAGCAGTACTTC.

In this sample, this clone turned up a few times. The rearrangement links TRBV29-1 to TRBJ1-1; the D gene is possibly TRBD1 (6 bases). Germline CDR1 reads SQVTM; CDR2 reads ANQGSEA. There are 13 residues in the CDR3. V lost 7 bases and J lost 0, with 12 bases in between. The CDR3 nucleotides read TGCAGCGCCGAACAGGGTATGAACACTGAAGCTTTCTTT. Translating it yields CSAEQGMNTEAFF.

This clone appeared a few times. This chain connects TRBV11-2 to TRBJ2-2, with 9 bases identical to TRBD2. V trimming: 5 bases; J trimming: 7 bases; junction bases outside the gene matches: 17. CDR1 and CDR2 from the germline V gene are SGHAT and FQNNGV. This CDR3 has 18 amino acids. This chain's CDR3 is CASSPDGGGRGFIGELFF. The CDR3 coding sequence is TGTGCCAGCAGCCCTGACGGGGGCGGGAGGGGGTTCATCGGGGAGCTGTTTTTT.

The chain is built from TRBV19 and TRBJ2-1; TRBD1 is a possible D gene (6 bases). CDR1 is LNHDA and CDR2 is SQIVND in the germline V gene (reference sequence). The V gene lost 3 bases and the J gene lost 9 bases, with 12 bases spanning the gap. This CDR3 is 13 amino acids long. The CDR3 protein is CASSMSGAFEQFF. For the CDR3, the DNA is TGTGCCAGTAGTATGTCAGGGGCTTTTGAGCAGTTCTTC.

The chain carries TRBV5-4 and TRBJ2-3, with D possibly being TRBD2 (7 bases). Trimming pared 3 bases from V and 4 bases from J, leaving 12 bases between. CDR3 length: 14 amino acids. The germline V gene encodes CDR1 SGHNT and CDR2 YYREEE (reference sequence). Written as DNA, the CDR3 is TGTGCCAGCAGCTCGGGGGAGGGGGCAGATACGCAGTATTTT. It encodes CASSSGEGADTQYF. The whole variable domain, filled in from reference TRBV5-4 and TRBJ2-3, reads ETGVTQSPTHLIKTRGQQVTLRCSSQSGHNTVSWYQQALGQGPQFIFQYYREEENGRGNFPPRFSGLQFPNYSSELNVNALELDDSALYLCASSSGEGADTQYFGPGTRLTVL.

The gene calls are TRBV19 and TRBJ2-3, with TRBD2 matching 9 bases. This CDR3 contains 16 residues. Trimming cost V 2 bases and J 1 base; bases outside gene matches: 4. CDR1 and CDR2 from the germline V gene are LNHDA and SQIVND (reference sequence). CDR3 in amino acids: CASSILAGRGTDTQYF. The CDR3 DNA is TGTGCCAGTAGTATACTAGCGGGGCGGGGCACAGATACGCAGTATTTT.

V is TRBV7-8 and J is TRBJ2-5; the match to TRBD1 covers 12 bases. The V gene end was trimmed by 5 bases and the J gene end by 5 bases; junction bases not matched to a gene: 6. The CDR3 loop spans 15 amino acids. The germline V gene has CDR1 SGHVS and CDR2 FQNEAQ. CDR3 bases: TGTGCCAGCAGCCAACGGGACAGGGGGCTGGAGACCCAGTACTTC. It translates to CASSQRDRGLETQYF.

The chain's CDR3 is CASSVGQGTGHTGYTF. Written as DNA, the CDR3 is TGTGCCAGCAGTGTGGGTCAGGGGACAGGCCACACTGGCTACACCTTC. The chain links TRBV2 to TRBJ1-2; 8 positions match TRBD1. This CDR3 region has 16 residues. Unmatched junction bases numbered 14, after V lost 4 bases and J lost 7 bases. The germline V gene encodes CDR1 SNHLY and CDR2 FYNNEI.

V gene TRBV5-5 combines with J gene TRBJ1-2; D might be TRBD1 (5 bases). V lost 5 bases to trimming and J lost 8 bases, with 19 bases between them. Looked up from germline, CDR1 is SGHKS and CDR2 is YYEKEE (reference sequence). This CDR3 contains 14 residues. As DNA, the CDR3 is TGTGCCAGCAGTCCTTTGGGGACTTTTGGGGGCTACACCTTC. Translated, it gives CASSPLGTFGGYTF.

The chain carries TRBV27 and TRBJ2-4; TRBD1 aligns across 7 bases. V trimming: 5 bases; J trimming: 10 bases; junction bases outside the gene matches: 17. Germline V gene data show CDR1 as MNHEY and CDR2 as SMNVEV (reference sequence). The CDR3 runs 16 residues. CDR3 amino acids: CASSPQYRQGRNIQYF. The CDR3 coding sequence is TGTGCCAGCAGTCCCCAATACCGACAGGGCCGTAATATTCAGTACTTC.

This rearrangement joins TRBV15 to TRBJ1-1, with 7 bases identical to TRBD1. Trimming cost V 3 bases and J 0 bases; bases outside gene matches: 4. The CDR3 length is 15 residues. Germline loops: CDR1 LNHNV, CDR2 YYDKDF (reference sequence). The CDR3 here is CATSSLGTVNTEAFF. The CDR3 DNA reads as TGTGCCACCAGCAGCTTGGGGACAGTGAACACTGAAGCTTTCTTT.